This T cell receptor (beta chain) was found in a study of blood T cells in healthy people across ages. Findings and limits, study-wide: The diversity estimates, figures obtained from one million T cells, were considered underestimates.

It was with a sample-barcoded 5' primer and a J-beta primer mix that a second PCR of roughly 7 to 12 cycles was run. Every sample produced at least 3 million CDR3-containing paired-end reads. One entry per CDR3 protein results from TCRdb running MiXCR on the 5' RACE reads. The sample includes over 1,300,000 distinct CDR3 sequences, approximately 60% of them seen just once. The germline V gene has CDR1 SQVTM and CDR2 ANQGSEA. The CDR3 totals 17 residues. Unmatched junction bases numbered 19, after V lost 7 bases and J lost 4 bases. Comment on this clonotype: The antigen remains undetermined.

The rearrangement joins TRBV29-1 to TRBJ2-3; 8 nucleotides line up with TRBD1. The receptor was derived from a man between 18 and 35 years old in good health. The specimen sequenced was blood. CDR3 sequence (DNA): TGCAGCGCCGAGGGTTTTATCGGACAGGGTTTTGCAGATACGCAGTATTTT. Protein: CSAEGFIGQGFADTQYF.